This T cell receptor (beta chain) was retrieved from a study of blood T cells in healthy people across ages. Per the germline V gene, CDR1 is MNHEY and CDR2 is SMNVEV (reference sequence). After removal of 4 bases from V and 3 bases from J, the junction contained 9 bases not matched to a gene. The CDR3 contains 18 residues. For the second PCR, which ran for 7 to 11 cycles, a sample-barcoded 5' primer and a J-beta primer mix were used. MiXCR was run by TCRdb on the 5' RACE reads, yielding one entry per CDR3 protein. The sample consists of over a million distinct CDR3 sequences, about 40% of them appearing once. Drawn from each donor were around 10 milliliters of peripheral blood. This clonotype was detected once.

This clonotype originated in a woman aged 18-29 years in good health. The sequencing sample was made of blood. V usage is TRBV27 and J usage is TRBJ1-4, with TRBD1 matching over 12 bases. CDR3 DNA: TGTGCCAGCAGTTCCTTGTCCGGGACAGGGGGCTCTAATGAAAAACTGTTTTTT. The encoded protein is CASSSLSGTGGSNEKLFF.